This note documents a single TCR beta chain sequence. What it recognizes is unknown. Germline V gene data show CDR1 as MNHNS and CDR2 as SASEGT. V was pared by 5 bases and J by 7 bases, with 12 bases between. The CDR3 totals 13 residues. The entry originates in a study of OX40 agonist ivuxolimab in advanced cancers. General study results and limits: Nonresponders included some who also had low normalized T-cell clonal expansion. Among patients with partial responses at 0.1-3.0 mg/kg, clonal expansion was among the lowest. Expanded clones were, on average, more numerous in CD8+ T cells than in CD4+.

The data were produced by immunoSEQ multiplex PCR, yet TCRdb's version contains in-frame clones alone and is incomplete. The sample consists of approximately 66,000 clones, roughly 87% of them appearing once. Systemic immunosuppression or a history of autoimmune disease excluded patients. The clonotype was recovered from an adult with an advanced solid tumor such as melanoma, head and neck, liver or kidney cancer. The starting material was CD4+ or CD8+ T cells sorted from blood, obtained in a trial of the OX40 agonist ivuxolimab. V is TRBV6-1 and J is TRBJ1-5, with D unresolved. The CDR3: CASSPLMWQPQHF. The CDR3 DNA is TGTGCCAGCAGTCCACTAATGTGGCAGCCCCAGCATTTT.